These 10 T cell receptor beta chains were all obtained from the same sample, sequenced in a study of immune evolution from preneoplasia to lung adenocarcinoma. Measured with immunoSEQ multiplex PCR; TCRdb has only the in-frame clones, and not every one. Here the sample spans 4,000 to 6,000 clones, approximately 73% being singletons. The sample taken for sequencing was FFPE minimally invasive lung adenocarcinoma tissue. The receptor source for this set is an older person with lung adenocarcinoma.

The J gene is TRBJ1-3, the V gene TRBV28; D is possibly TRBD1 (5 bases). Trimming cost V 6 bases and J 1 base, with 10 bases left between them. Germline V gene sequence: CDR1 MDHEN, CDR2 SYDVKM. The length of the CDR3 is 14 residues. The CDR3 nucleotides read TGTGCCAGCAGCCCGACAGATTCTGGAAACACCATATATTTT. It specifies CASSPTDSGNTIYF.

The chain is built from TRBV27 and TRBJ1-1; no firm D call. Per the germline V gene, CDR1 is MNHEY and CDR2 is SMNVEV (reference sequence). The V end was cut by 2 bases, the J end by 4 bases, with 11 bases between. The CDR3 has 14 amino acids. CDR3 loop: CASSLVSRPTEAFF. CDR3 DNA: TGTGCCAGCAGTTTAGTCTCTCGTCCCACTGAAGCTTTCTTT.

This chain links TRBV29-1 with TRBJ1-5, with D perhaps TRBD1 (6 bases). CDR1 and CDR2 from the germline V gene are SQVTM and ANQGSEA. Between the trimmed V and J ends, which lost 2 bases and 6 bases, there was a span of 11 bases. CDR3 size: 13 residues. The CDR3 reads CSVETGMGQPQHF. CDR3 DNA sequence: TGCAGCGTTGAAACAGGGATGGGTCAGCCCCAGCATTTT. Based on the CDR3 plus reference TRBV29-1 and TRBJ1-5, the full variable domain is SAVISQKPSRDICQRGTSLTIQCQVDSQVTMMFWYRQQPGQSLTLIATANQGSEATYESGFVIDKFPISRPNLTFSTLTVSNMSPEDSSIYLCSVETGMGQPQHFGDGTRLSIL.

CDR3 amino acids: CASGKDGYNEQFF. Here the CDR3 DNA reads TGTGCTAGTGGCAAGGACGGTTACAATGAGCAGTTCTTC. The J gene is TRBJ2-1, the V gene TRBV12-5; D is ambiguous. Trimming pared 6 bases from V and 4 bases from J, leaving 10 bases between. There are 13 residues in the CDR3. Germline CDR1 and CDR2: LGHNT and FRNRAP.

As for this clone: Other DNA sequences in this specimen translate into the identical CDR3. The rearrangement links TRBV6-1 to TRBJ1-1, with a possible D match to TRBD1 (5 bases). CDR1 is MNHNS and CDR2 is SASEGT in the germline V gene. The V end was cut by 3 bases, the J end by 6 bases, with 11 bases between. The CDR3 covers 13 residues. The CDR3 protein is CASSDRGRAEAFF. In DNA form, the CDR3 reads TGTGCCAGCAGTGATAGGGGCAGGGCTGAAGCTTTCTTT.

The genes are TRBV19 and TRBJ1-4; the D is unclear. The CDR3 has 14 residues. V lost 3 bases and J 8 bases, leaving 13 bases between the germline ends. Looked up from germline, CDR1 is LNHDA and CDR2 is SQIVND (reference sequence). CDR3 amino acids: CASSIQVSEEKLFF. In nucleotides, the CDR3 is TGTGCCAGTAGTATCCAGGTGTCGGAGGAAAAACTGTTTTTT.

The sample holds one count of this clone. This sequence joins TRBV4-2 and TRBJ1-1; 7 positions agree with TRBD1. J gave up 5 bases and V 3 bases, and 12 bases lay outside the gene matches. Germline V CDR1 and CDR2: LGHNA, YNFKEQ. This CDR3 spans 16 amino acids. As DNA, the CDR3 is TGTGCCAGCAGCCATGAGGGGGGACAGTTAAATACTGAAGCTTTCTTT. As protein: CASSHEGGQLNTEAFF.

The chain employs TRBV4-2 and TRBJ2-1; a weak D match, TRBD2 (6 bases). V was pared by 0 bases and J by 10 bases, with 13 bases between. CDR1 and CDR2 from the germline V gene are LGHNA and YNFKEQ. The length of the CDR3 is 14 residues. For the CDR3, the DNA is TGTGCCAGCAGCCAAGATCGCCAGGACTACGAGCAGTTCTTC. Its translation: CASSQDRQDYEQFF.

The chain joins TRBV6-1 to TRBJ2-1; 8 bases are shared with TRBD2. Germline assignment: CDR1 MNHNS and CDR2 SASEGT. Trimming took 5 bases from V and 1 from J; bases not matched to a gene: 4. This CDR3 region has 15 residues. CDR3 nucleotide sequence: TGTGCCAGCAGTTTTGGACTAGCATCCTACAATGAGCAGTTCTTC. Its protein product is CASSFGLASYNEQFF.

The sample holds one count of this clone. CDR3 in amino acids: CASSLVSGGQPQHF. The DNA for the CDR3 is TGTGCCAGCAGCTTGGTGTCAGGGGGTCAGCCCCAGCATTTT. The chain has TRBV5-5 and TRBJ1-5; 7 bases are shared with TRBD1. The CDR3 is 14 amino acids. V lost 0 bases, J lost 6 bases, and 3 bases stayed unmatched. Germline-derived CDR1 and CDR2 are SGHKS and YYEKEE (reference sequence).